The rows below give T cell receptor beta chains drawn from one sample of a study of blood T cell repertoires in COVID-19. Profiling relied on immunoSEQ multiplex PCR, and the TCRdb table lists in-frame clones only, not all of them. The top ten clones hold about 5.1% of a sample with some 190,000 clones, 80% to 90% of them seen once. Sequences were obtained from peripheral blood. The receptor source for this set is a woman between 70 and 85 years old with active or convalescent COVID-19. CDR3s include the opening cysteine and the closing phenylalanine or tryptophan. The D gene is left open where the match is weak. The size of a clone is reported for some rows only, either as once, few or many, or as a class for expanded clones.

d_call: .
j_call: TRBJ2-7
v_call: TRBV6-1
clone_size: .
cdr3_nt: TGTGCCAGCAGTGAAGCGGGGACACCGACCTACGAGCAGTACTTC
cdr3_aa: CASSEAGTPTYEQYF

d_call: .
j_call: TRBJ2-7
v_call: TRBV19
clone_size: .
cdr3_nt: TGTGCCAGTAGTATTAATCGACGGCAGGGTTACGAGCAGTACTTC
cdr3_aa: CASSINRRQGYEQYF

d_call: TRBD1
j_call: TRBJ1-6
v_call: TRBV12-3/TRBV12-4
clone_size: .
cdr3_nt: TGTGCCAGCAGCCTGACAGGGTCTTCACCCCTCCACTTT
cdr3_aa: CASSLTGSSPLHF

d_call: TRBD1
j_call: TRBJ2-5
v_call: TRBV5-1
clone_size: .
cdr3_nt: TGCGCCAGCGCCAGGGGGGACAGGTTCCAAGAGACCCAGTACTTC
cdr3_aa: CASARGDRFQETQYF

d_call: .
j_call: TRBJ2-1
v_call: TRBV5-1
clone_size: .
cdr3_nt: TGCGCCAGCGGACTACTCTACAATGAGCAGTTCTTC
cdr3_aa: CASGLLYNEQFF

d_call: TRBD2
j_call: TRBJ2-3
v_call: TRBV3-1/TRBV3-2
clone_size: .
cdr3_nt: TGTGCCAGCAGCTTAGGGACTAGCGGGTCTCCTAGCACAGATACGCAGTATTTT
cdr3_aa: CASSLGTSGSPSTDTQYF

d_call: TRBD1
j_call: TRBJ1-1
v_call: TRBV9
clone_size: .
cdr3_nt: TGTGCCAGCAGCCCACAGGGGGCCCTGAACACTGAAGCTTTCTTT
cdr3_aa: CASSPQGALNTEAFF

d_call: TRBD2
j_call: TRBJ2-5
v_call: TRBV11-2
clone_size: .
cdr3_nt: TGTGCCAGCAGCCCCGGACTAGCGGGAGCCTCGTACCAAGAGACCCAGTACTTC
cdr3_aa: CASSPGLAGASYQETQYF

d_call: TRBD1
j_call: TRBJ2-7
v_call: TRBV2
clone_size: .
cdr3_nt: TGTGCCAGCAATGGACAGGGTTCCTACGAGCAGTACTTC
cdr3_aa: CASNGQGSYEQYF

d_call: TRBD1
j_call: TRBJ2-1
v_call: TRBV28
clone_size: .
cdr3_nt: TGTGCCAGCAACCCCCGGGACAGGGCAAAAAATGAGCAGTTCTTC
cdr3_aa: CASNPRDRAKNEQFF

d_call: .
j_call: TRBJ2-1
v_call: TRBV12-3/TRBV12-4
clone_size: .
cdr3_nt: TGTGCCAGCGGACAATCCAGGAATGAGCAGTTCTTC
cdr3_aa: CASGQSRNEQFF

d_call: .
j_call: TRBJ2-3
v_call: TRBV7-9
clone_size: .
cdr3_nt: TGTGCCAGCAGCTTAGGAGAGGAGAGGGTTGATACGCAGTATTTT
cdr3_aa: CASSLGEERVDTQYF

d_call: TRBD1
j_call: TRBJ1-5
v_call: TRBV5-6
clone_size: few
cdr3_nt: TGTGCCAGCAGCACCACGACAGGGTCTAGCAATCAGCCCCAGCATTTT
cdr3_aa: CASSTTTGSSNQPQHF

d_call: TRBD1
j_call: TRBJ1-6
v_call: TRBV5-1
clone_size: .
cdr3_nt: TGCGCCAGCAGCCCACAGGGGGTTGATAATTCACCCCTCCACTTT
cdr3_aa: CASSPQGVDNSPLHF

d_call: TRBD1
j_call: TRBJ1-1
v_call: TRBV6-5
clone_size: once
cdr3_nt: TGTGCCAGCAGGTACACAGGGGGTAAGGTACACACTGAAGCTTTCTTT
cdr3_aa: CASRYTGGKVHTEAFF

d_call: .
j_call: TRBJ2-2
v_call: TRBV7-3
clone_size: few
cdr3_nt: TGTGCCAGCGGCGCGGGGACGGGGGACACCGGGGAGCTGTTTTTT
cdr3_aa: CASGAGTGDTGELFF

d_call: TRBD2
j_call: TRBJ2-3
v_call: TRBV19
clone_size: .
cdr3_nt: TGTGCCAGTAGTATGACTAGCGACCCACTCGATACGCAGTATTTT
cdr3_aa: CASSMTSDPLDTQYF

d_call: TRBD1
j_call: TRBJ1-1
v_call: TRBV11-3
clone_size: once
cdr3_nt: TGTGCCAGCAGCTCAGGGGGTTTCAACACTGAAGCTTTCTTT
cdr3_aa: CASSSGGFNTEAFF

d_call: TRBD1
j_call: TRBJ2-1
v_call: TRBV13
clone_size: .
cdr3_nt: TGTGCCAGCAGCTGGACAGGGGGCCCCGACAATGAGCAGTTCTTC
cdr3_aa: CASSWTGGPDNEQFF

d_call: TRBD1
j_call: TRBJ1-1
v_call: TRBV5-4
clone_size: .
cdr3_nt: TGTGCCAGCAGCGAGACAGGGGCCTACGCTTTCTTT
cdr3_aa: CASSETGAYAFF

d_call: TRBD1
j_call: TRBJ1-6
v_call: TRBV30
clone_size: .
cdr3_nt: TGTGCCGCCAGACAGGGGGACCTTATCAATTCACCCCTCCACTTT
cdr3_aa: CAARQGDLINSPLHF

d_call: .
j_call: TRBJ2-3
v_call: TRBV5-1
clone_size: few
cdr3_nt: TGCGCCAGCAGCTTCGGAGGGCCAATAGATACGCAGTATTTT
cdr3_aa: CASSFGGPIDTQYF

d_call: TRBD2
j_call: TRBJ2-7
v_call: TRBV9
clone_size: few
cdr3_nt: TGTGCCAGCAGCGTCGCCGGGACTAGCGGCTTCTACGAGCAGTACTTC
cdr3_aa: CASSVAGTSGFYEQYF

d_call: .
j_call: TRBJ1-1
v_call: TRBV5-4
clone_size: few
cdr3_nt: TGTGCCAGCAGCCCCGCCTTACGTGGGGCCACTGAAGCTTTCTTT
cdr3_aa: CASSPALRGATEAFF

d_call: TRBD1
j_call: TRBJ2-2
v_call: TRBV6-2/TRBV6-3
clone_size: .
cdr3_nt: TGTGCCAGCAGTCATGCTACAGGGGGCTGGTACACCGGGGAGCTGTTTTTT
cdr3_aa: CASSHATGGWYTGELFF

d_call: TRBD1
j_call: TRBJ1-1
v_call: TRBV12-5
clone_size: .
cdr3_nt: TGTGCTAGTGGTTTGCCTTGGACAGGGGTGGGCACTGAAGCTTTCTTT
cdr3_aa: CASGLPWTGVGTEAFF

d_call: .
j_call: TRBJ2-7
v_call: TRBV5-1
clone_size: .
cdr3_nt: TGCGCCAGCAGCCTTGTCGCGGACTCTAAAAACGAGCAGTACTTC
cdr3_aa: CASSLVADSKNEQYF

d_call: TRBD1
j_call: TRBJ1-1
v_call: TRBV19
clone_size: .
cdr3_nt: TGTGCCAGTAGTGACGGGACAGGGTGGGGAGCTTTCTTT
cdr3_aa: CASSDGTGWGAFF

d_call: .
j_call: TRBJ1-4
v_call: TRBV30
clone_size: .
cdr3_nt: TGTGCCTGGAGTGTACGGGACATCGAGTTAAAACTGTTTTTT
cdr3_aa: CAWSVRDIELKLFF

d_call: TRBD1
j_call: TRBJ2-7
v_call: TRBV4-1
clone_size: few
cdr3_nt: TGCGCCAGCAGCCAAGCCAGCTGGGACAGGGGCACCTACGAGCAGTACTTC
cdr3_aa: CASSQASWDRGTYEQYF

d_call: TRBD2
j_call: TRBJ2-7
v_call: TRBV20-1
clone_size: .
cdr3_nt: TGCAGTGCTAGTTTCGCTAGCGGGAGGGCCTCGGGCGAGCAGTACTTC
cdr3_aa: CSASFASGRASGEQYF

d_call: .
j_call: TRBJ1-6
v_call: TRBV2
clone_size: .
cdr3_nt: TGTGCCAGCAGGGCTCAAGGAGGGAATAATTCACCCCTCCACTTT
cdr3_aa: CASRAQGGNNSPLHF

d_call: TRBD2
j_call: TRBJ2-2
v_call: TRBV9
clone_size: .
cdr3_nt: TGTGCCAGCAGCGGGACTAGCGGGAGCTTTATATCGAACACCGGGGAGCTGTTTTTT
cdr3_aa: CASSGTSGSFISNTGELFF

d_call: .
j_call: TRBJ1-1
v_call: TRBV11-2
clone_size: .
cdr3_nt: TGTGCCAGCAGCCCCAACAGGCGATGGAACACTGAAGCTTTCTTT
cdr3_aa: CASSPNRRWNTEAFF

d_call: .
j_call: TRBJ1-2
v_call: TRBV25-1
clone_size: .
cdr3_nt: TGTGCCAGCAGTGAAGCAGGGGCTGGCTATGGCTACACCTTC
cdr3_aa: CASSEAGAGYGYTF

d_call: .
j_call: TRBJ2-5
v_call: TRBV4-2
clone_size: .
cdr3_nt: TGTGCCAGCAGCCAAGCCGCCGGTCGGGGAGAGACCCAGTACTTC
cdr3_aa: CASSQAAGRGETQYF

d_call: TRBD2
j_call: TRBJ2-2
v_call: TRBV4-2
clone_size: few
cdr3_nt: TGTGCCAGCAGCTTACTAGCGGGAGCGGGCGGGGAGCTGTTTTTT
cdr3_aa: CASSLLAGAGGELFF

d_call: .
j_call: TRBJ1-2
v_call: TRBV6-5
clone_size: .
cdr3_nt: TGTGCCAGCAGTACACGACAGGACTATGGCTACACCTTC
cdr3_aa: CASSTRQDYGYTF

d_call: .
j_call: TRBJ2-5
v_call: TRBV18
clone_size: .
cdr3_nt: TGTGCCAGCTCACTCCATCCAGGGCAAGAGACCCAGTACTTC
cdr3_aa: CASSLHPGQETQYF

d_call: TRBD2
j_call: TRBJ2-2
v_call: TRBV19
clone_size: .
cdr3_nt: TGTGCCAGTAGACTAGCGGGCACCGGGGAGCTGTTTTTT
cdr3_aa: CASRLAGTGELFF

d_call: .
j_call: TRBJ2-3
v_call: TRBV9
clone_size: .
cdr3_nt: TGTGCCAGCAGCTCGGATCCCGAGCGGAGCACAGATACGCAGTATTTT
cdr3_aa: CASSSDPERSTDTQYF